The 31 T cell receptor beta chains below all came from one sample that was sequenced in a study of control samples from healthy donors and cancer patients. The data were produced by immunoSEQ multiplex PCR, yet TCRdb's version contains in-frame clones alone and is incomplete. Altogether 95,000 to 130,000 clones are present, 75% to 90% being singletons, with the ten largest covering approximately 1%. The sample taken for sequencing was PBMCs. The receptor source for this set is a woman aged 45 to 65 with colorectal cancer.

This chain joins TRBV5-1 and TRBJ1-6, with D hard to call. The CDR3 runs 15 residues. V lost 0 bases, J lost 9 bases, and 13 bases lay in between. Germline CDR1 is SGHRS and CDR2 is YFSETQ. CDR3 protein: CASSLASSFGSPLHF. Written as DNA, the CDR3 is TGCGCCAGCAGCTTGGCCAGTTCCTTTGGTTCACCCCTCCACTTT.

This clone was observed a single time. The chain couples TRBV12-5 to TRBJ2-7, with TRBD1 matching 8 bases. J was trimmed by 6 bases and V by 5 bases; bases with no gene match: 6. Germline V gene lookup returns CDR1 LGHNT and CDR2 FRNRAP. The CDR3 spans 13 residues. CDR3 DNA: TGTGCTAGTGGTCCGGACAGGGTAAGCGAGCAGTACTTC. Its translation: CASGPDRVSEQYF.

The chain carries TRBV20-1 and TRBJ2-5; D is possibly TRBD1 (6 bases). CDR1 and CDR2 from the germline V gene are DFQATT and SNEGSKA (reference sequence). This CDR3 region has 15 residues. V lost 3 bases and J lost 5, with 19 bases in between. The CDR3, as DNA: TGCAGTGCTAGTCAGTGGGCAGGGGCAAGGGAGACCCAGTACTTC. It is translated as CSASQWAGARETQYF.

The chain recombines TRBV12-5 with TRBJ1-2; tentatively, D is TRBD1 (5 bases). The V and J ends lost 6 bases and 6 bases respectively, with 17 bases between them. The CDR3 covers 14 residues. Germline V gene sequence: CDR1 LGHNT, CDR2 FRNRAP. CDR3 in amino acids: CASGTLRATDGYTF. The CDR3 nucleotides read TGTGCTAGTGGCACGCTTAGAGCGACAGATGGCTACACCTTC.

This clone occurred once. Here the CDR3 reads CASSLGRGPDTQYF. The CDR3 DNA sequence: TGTGCCAGCAGTTTAGGGCGCGGCCCAGATACGCAGTATTTT. This chain links TRBV27 with TRBJ2-3; no firm D call. Germline V gene sequence: CDR1 MNHEY, CDR2 SMNVEV (reference sequence). CDR3 length equals 14 residues. V was trimmed by 2 bases and J by 4 bases, leaving 10 bases between them.

V is TRBV6-2 or TRBV6-3 and J is TRBJ2-3; the match to TRBD2 covers 14 bases. Per the germline V gene, CDR1 is MNHEY and CDR2 is SVGEGT. The CDR3 has 17 residues. The junction had 4 bases not matched to a gene; V was cut back by 0 bases and J by 5 bases. CDR3 loop: CASSYSRGTSGRDTQYF. The CDR3 DNA follows: TGTGCCAGCAGTTACTCGCGCGGGACTAGCGGGAGAGATACGCAGTATTTT.

The chain has TRBV7-6 and TRBJ2-7; D ambiguous. CDR3 size: 13 residues. Germline CDR1 and CDR2: SGHVS and FNYEAQ. V was shortened by 5 bases and J by 9 bases, with 17 bases between the two germline ends. The CDR3 is CASSPTDRGGQYF. The DNA of the CDR3 is TGTGCCAGCAGCCCTACCGATCGAGGTGGGCAGTACTTC.

The chain joins TRBV28 to TRBJ2-7; D gene unclear. This CDR3 has 13 residues. Deletions cut 3 bases from V and 4 bases from J, with 10 bases between. CDR1 and CDR2 (germline): MDHEN, SYDVKM. The CDR3 sequence: CASSFSGQYEQYF. Written as DNA, the CDR3 is TGTGCCAGCAGTTTTTCGGGCCAATACGAGCAGTACTTC.

There are a few counts of this clone. As DNA, the CDR3 is TGTGCCAGCAGCGTAGGGACAGGGGTTTTGAATGAGCAGTTCTTC. Translating gives CASSVGTGVLNEQFF. This chain uses TRBV9 with TRBJ2-1, with 9 bases aligning to TRBD1. Germline assignment: CDR1 SGDLS and CDR2 YYNGEE. V was pared by 0 bases and J by 7 bases, with 5 bases of the junction left unmatched. The length of the CDR3 is 15 residues.

The chain couples TRBV5-5 to TRBJ2-2; D may be TRBD2 (6 bases). With 0 bases removed from V and 1 base from J, the gap between germline ends came to 10 bases. This CDR3 is 16 amino acids long. In germline, CDR1 is SGHKS, CDR2 YYEKEE (reference sequence). The CDR3 sequence: CASSLGPGENTGELFF. CDR3 DNA sequence: TGTGCCAGCAGCTTGGGTCCGGGGGAGAACACCGGGGAGCTGTTTTTT.

In this sample, this clone turned up once. The chain has TRBV5-1 and TRBJ2-3; D gene unclear. Trimming took off 0 bases at V and 0 bases at J, with 14 bases between the two ends. Germline V gene sequence: CDR1 SGHRS, CDR2 YFSETQ. CDR3 size: 17 residues. CDR3 nucleotide sequence: TGCGCCAGCAGCTTGGCTCGGTCTTTCGGGAGCACAGATACGCAGTATTTT. It translates to CASSLARSFGSTDTQYF. Filled out from reference TRBV5-1 and TRBJ2-3, the complete variable domain reads KAGVTQTPRYLIKTRGQQVTLSCSPISGHRSVSWYQQTPGQGLQFLFEYFSETQRNKGNFPGRFSGRQFSNSRSEMNVSTLELGDSALYLCASSLARSFGSTDTQYFGPGTRLTVL.

This clone was seen just once. The chain combines TRBV4-1 with TRBJ1-2, with D tentatively TRBD1 (6 bases). V was cut by 1 base and J by 8 bases, with 11 bases left in between. This CDR3 spans 13 amino acids. The germline gives CDR1 MGHRA, CDR2 YSYEKL. The CDR3 DNA reads as TGCGCCAGCAGCCAAGCTTCGGGGGCGGGCTACACCTTC. Its translation: CASSQASGAGYTF.

This clone was seen once. The chain employs TRBV29-1 and TRBJ1-2, with 9 bases matching TRBD1. This CDR3 region has 15 residues. CDR1 and CDR2 (germline): SQVTM, ANQGSEA. With 3 bases clipped from V and 3 bases from J, the junction kept 8 bases outside the gene matches. CDR3 residues: CSVEPRQGEYYGYTF. The CDR3 bases are TGCAGCGTTGAGCCAAGACAGGGGGAGTACTATGGCTACACCTTC.

The genes are TRBV12-1 and TRBJ1-1; the table assigns TRBD1, which was not confirmed against the DNA. TRBV12-1 is marked as a pseudogene. The CDR3 sequence is 14 residues long. The CDR3 nucleotides are TGTGCCAGCAGCCTACAGGGGTGGCGGACTGAAGCTTTCTTT. Translating gives CASSLQGWRTEAFF.

The V gene is TRBV30, the J gene TRBJ2-1, with TRBD1 matching 9 bases. The V segment lost 0 bases and the J segment 6 bases; nucleotides outside the gene matches: 6. The CDR3 consists of 15 residues. Per germline, CDR1 GTSNPN and CDR2 SVGIG (reference sequence). CDR3: CAWSVQGAISNEQFF. The CDR3 DNA reads as TGTGCCTGGAGTGTACAGGGGGCTATCTCCAATGAGCAGTTCTTC.

J is TRBJ2-1 and V is TRBV11-3, with 9 bases lining up with TRBD2. The CDR3 totals 14 residues. Trimming removed 8 bases from V and 7 bases from J; junction bases left unmatched: 9. CDR1 SGHNT and CDR2 YENEEA come from the germline V gene. Here the CDR3 reads CASSGGGAVNEQFF. In DNA, the CDR3 is TGTGCCAGCTCGGGCGGGGGGGCTGTAAATGAGCAGTTCTTC.

V usage is TRBV11-2 and J usage is TRBJ2-7; D is ambiguous. The CDR3 consists of 15 residues. Germline CDR1 and CDR2: SGHAT and FQNNGV. Trimming took 4 bases from V and 2 from J, leaving 15 bases between them. CDR3 region: CASSYGVRLPYEQYF. The CDR3 coding sequence is TGTGCCAGCAGCTATGGGGTTCGATTGCCCTACGAGCAGTACTTC. Complete variable domain (other parts from reference TRBV11-2 and TRBJ2-7): EAGVAQSPRYKIIEKRQSVAFWCNPISGHATLYWYQQILGQGPKLLIQFQNNGVVDDSQLPKDRFSAERLKGVDSTLKIQPAKLEDSAVYLCASSYGVRLPYEQYFGPGTRLTVT.

The genes are TRBV5-1 and TRBJ2-1; D uncertain. V was pared by 1 base and J by 7 bases, with 9 bases between. Germline V gene data show CDR1 as SGHRS and CDR2 as YFSETQ. This CDR3 region has 13 residues. The CDR3: CASSLISENEQFF. CDR3 sequence (DNA): TGCGCCAGCAGCTTGATCAGCGAGAATGAGCAGTTCTTC.

The chain joins TRBV5-1 to TRBJ2-1; 12 bases map to TRBD2. The length of the CDR3 is 15 residues. Germline-derived CDR1 and CDR2 are SGHRS and YFSETQ. Losses at the gene ends were 4 bases for V and 7 bases for J; bases not matched to a gene: 6. Here the CDR3 reads CASSGRTSGTNEQFF. In nucleotides, the CDR3 is TGCGCCAGCAGCGGGAGGACTAGCGGGACGAATGAGCAGTTCTTC.

The chain recombines TRBV5-1 with TRBJ2-7; 7 bases are shared with TRBD1. The CDR3 totals 14 residues. CDR1 and CDR2 from the germline V gene are SGHRS and YFSETQ. The junction had 4 bases not matched to a gene; V was cut back by 2 bases and J by 2 bases. Here the CDR3 DNA reads TGCGCCAGCAGCTTCGGACAGGCTACCTACGAGCAGTACTTC. Protein product: CASSFGQATYEQYF.

The J gene is TRBJ2-6, the V gene TRBV28; D might be TRBD1 (6 bases). The V and J ends lost 6 bases and 2 bases respectively, with 14 bases between them. Germline V gene lookup returns CDR1 MDHEN and CDR2 SYDVKM. This CDR3 region has 16 residues. CDR3 in amino acids: CASSPQGSAGANVLTF. CDR3 DNA: TGTGCCAGCAGCCCCCAGGGGAGCGCTGGGGCCAACGTCCTGACTTTC. Together with reference TRBV28 and TRBJ2-6, the CDR3 gives the full variable domain: DVKVTQSSRYLVKRTGEKVFLECVQDMDHENMFWYRQDPGLGLRLIYFSYDVKMKEKGDIPEGYSVSREKKERFSLILESASTNQTSMYLCASSPQGSAGANVLTFGAGSRLTVL.

The J gene is TRBJ1-1, the V gene TRBV27; D is possibly TRBD1 (5 bases). This CDR3 is 16 amino acids long. CDR1 and CDR2 (germline): MNHEY, SMNVEV (reference sequence). The V end was cut by 7 bases, the J end by 3 bases, with 21 bases between. The CDR3 bases are TGTGCCAGCAAGGCCGGGGCAGCCTTTGCAGACACTGAAGCTTTCTTT. Protein product: CASKAGAAFADTEAFF.

The rearrangement links TRBV19 to TRBJ1-3; TRBD1 matches at 8 bases. The germline V gene encodes CDR1 LNHDA and CDR2 SQIVND (reference sequence). The CDR3 sequence is 16 residues long. The trim removed 4 bases at V and 4 bases at J, leaving 9 bases unmatched. The CDR3 sequence: CASSNGWTGRGNTIYF. The CDR3 DNA reads TGTGCCAGTAGTAACGGATGGACAGGGCGCGGAAACACCATATATTTT.

This clone showed up just once. CDR3 nucleotides: TGTGCCAGCAGTTGGGCGGGGTTAAGTACAGATACGCAGTATTTT. Its protein is CASSWAGLSTDTQYF. This rearrangement joins TRBV6-5 to TRBJ2-3; the D gene is possibly TRBD2 (6 bases). V lost 4 bases and J lost 3, with 14 bases in between. CDR1 is MNHEY, CDR2 SVGAGI, per germline. The CDR3 is made up of 15 amino acids.

V gene TRBV19 combines with J gene TRBJ1-4; 8 bases align to TRBD1. Germline lookup yields CDR1 LNHDA and CDR2 SQIVND (reference sequence). The trim removed 6 bases at V and 1 base at J, leaving 7 bases unmatched. This CDR3 has 16 residues. The CDR3 loop reads CASSPRTGRTNEKLFF. The CDR3 DNA follows: TGTGCCAGTAGCCCCCGGACAGGGAGAACTAATGAAAAACTGTTTTTT.

The chain has TRBV6-1 and TRBJ2-2, with no clear D. Germline CDR1 is MNHNS and CDR2 is SASEGT. V was trimmed by 3 bases and J by 6 bases, leaving 17 bases between them. The CDR3 extends over 16 amino acids. CDR3 sequence reads: CASSEWFSGAAGELFF. The DNA of the CDR3 is TGTGCCAGCAGTGAGTGGTTTTCAGGTGCGGCCGGGGAGCTGTTTTTT.

The chain joins TRBV5-1 to TRBJ2-7, with 7 positions matching TRBD1. This CDR3 is built from 15 residues. CDR1 is SGHRS and CDR2 is YFSETQ in the germline V gene. Trimming cost V 0 bases and J 2 bases; bases outside gene matches: 5. DNA of the CDR3: TGCGCCAGCAGCTTGGTGGGACAGATCGCCTACGAGCAGTACTTC. Encoded protein: CASSLVGQIAYEQYF.

The chain couples TRBV7-9 to TRBJ2-7; D is possibly TRBD1 (6 bases). The CDR3 totals 15 residues. Germline V CDR1 and CDR2: SEHNR, FQNEAQ (reference sequence). Trimming stripped 5 bases from V and 2 bases from J, with 16 bases between. The CDR3 spells CASSRDNFHPYEQYF. In DNA form, the CDR3 reads TGTGCCAGCAGCCGGGACAATTTTCATCCCTACGAGCAGTACTTC.

The chain has TRBV5-1 and TRBJ1-2; D unresolved. The germline V gene has CDR1 SGHRS and CDR2 YFSETQ. CDR3 size: 15 residues. V lost 6 bases to trimming and J lost 2 bases, with 17 bases between them. This chain's CDR3 is CASTVNTLLNYGYTF. CDR3 sequence (DNA): TGCGCCAGCACTGTCAACACGCTATTGAACTATGGCTACACCTTC.

This sequence joins TRBV20-1 and TRBJ2-1; TRBD2 aligns across 7 bases. J gave up 8 bases and V 3 bases, and 7 bases lay outside the gene matches. This CDR3 has 13 amino acids. The germline V gene has CDR1 DFQATT and CDR2 SNEGSKA (reference sequence). Here the CDR3 reads CSASPGGLDEQFF. The DNA of the CDR3 is TGCAGTGCTAGTCCGGGAGGACTGGATGAGCAGTTCTTC.

The chain is built from TRBV19 and TRBJ1-5, with 7 bases identical to TRBD1. This CDR3 is 14 amino acids long. Germline V lookup: CDR1 LNHDA, CDR2 SQIVND (reference sequence). Trimming cost V 8 bases and J 7 bases; bases outside gene matches: 11. The CDR3 sequence: CASSDRASDQPQHF. CDR3 bases: TGTGCCAGTTCCGACAGGGCATCCGACCAGCCCCAGCATTTT. The full variable domain, completed using reference TRBV19 and TRBJ1-5, is DGGITQSPKYLFRKEGQNVTLSCEQNLNHDAMYWYRQDPGQGLRLIYYSQIVNDFQKGDIAEGYSVSREKKESFPLTVTSAQKNPTAFYLCASSDRASDQPQHFGDGTRLSIL.